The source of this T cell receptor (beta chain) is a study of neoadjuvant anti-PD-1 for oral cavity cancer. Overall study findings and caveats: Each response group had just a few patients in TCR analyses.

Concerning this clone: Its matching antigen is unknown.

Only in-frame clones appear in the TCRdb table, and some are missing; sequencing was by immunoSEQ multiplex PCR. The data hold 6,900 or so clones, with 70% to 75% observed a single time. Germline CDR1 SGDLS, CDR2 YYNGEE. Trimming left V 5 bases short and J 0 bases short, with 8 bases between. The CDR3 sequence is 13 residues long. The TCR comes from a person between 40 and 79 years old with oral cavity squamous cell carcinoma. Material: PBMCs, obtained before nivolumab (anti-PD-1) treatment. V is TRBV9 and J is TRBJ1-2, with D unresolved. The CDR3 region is CASSASANYGYTF. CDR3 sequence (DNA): TGTGCCAGCAGTGCATCCGCTAACTATGGCTACACCTTC. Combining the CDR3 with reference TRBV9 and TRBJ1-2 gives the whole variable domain DSGVTQTPKHLITATGQRVTLRCSPRSGDLSVYWYQQSLDQGLQFLIQYYNGEERAKGNILERFSAQQFPDLHSELNLSSLELGDSALYFCASSASANYGYTFGSGTRLTVV.